This T cell receptor (beta chain) was retrieved from a study of T-cell reconstitution after alpha-beta-depleted transplantation in children. General study findings and limits: Several hundred expanded graft clones reportedly gave rise to the alpha-beta T cells present about two months after transplant. Recipient T cells and thymic progenitors that survived were the source of the high TCRbeta diversity seen at day 60 in some patients. Once a year had passed after transplant, T-cell counts and diversity came mostly from newly produced T cells.

There are many counts of this clonotype. As yet, its antigen is unknown. CDR1 and CDR2 (germline): LNHDA, SQIVND (reference sequence). J was trimmed by 4 bases and V by 6 bases; bases with no gene match: 7. The CDR3 has 15 residues. Library preparation (for TCRbeta) was performed with unique molecular identifiers. TCRdb processed the PCR reads anew with MiXCR; each CDR3 protein has one entry. Of some 220,000 distinct CDR3 sequences listed, under 13% are singletons. This sample comprised PBMCs, obtained before TCRalphabeta/CD19-depleted stem cell transplant. The chain uses TRBV19 and TRBJ1-5; TRBD1 matches 9 bases. The clonotype originates from a child less than two years old with acute myeloid leukemia, due to receive a stem cell transplant. The CDR3 DNA reads TGTGCCAGTAGCTATGACAGGGGGTTAAATCAGCCCCAGCATTTT. Amino acids: CASSYDRGLNQPQHF.